One and the same sample provided the 15 T cell receptor beta chains below, sequenced in a study of T cell changes during pregnancy in multiple sclerosis (dated by TCRdb to between 2018 and 2020). The protocol used for the library was the immunoSEQ multiplex PCR assay. The source is immuneACCESS, and TCRdb retained only in-frame sequences with V and J called. Part of the clones is not carried over; for the studies checked, unresolved V genes explain less than half of this, and the remainder is unexplained. This sample has roughly 31,000 clones in its table, and more than 80% of those were observed once. The ten largest account for around 0.67% of the sample. The input for sequencing was CD4+ T cells from peripheral blood mononuclear cells, taken in the first trimester of pregnancy. The receptors derive from a female donor with multiple sclerosis, enrolled in a pregnancy study.

V and J are TRBV28 and TRBJ1-6; the D gene is possibly TRBD1 (6 bases). The V and J ends lost 1 base and 6 bases respectively, with 13 bases between them. The length of the CDR3 is 16 residues. CDR1 MDHEN and CDR2 SYDVKM come from the germline V gene. CDR3 amino acids: CASSLFRGTFNSPLHF. In nucleotides, the CDR3 is TGTGCCAGCAGTTTATTCAGGGGTACATTTAATTCACCCCTCCACTTT.

This chain links TRBV9 with TRBJ1-6; 7 bases align to TRBD1. Trimming removed 3 bases from V and 0 bases from J; junction bases left unmatched: 9. This CDR3 is built from 18 residues. Germline CDR1 and CDR2: SGDLS and YYNGEE. This chain's CDR3 is CASSGRGDTSSYNSPLHF. In DNA form, the CDR3 reads TGTGCCAGCAGCGGCAGGGGGGACACAAGCTCCTATAATTCACCCCTCCACTTT.

This chain links TRBV28 with TRBJ2-2, with D maybe TRBD1 (6 bases). The CDR3 is 15 residues long. V lost 0 bases and J lost 2, with 7 bases in between. The germline V gene has CDR1 MDHEN and CDR2 SYDVKM. CDR3 bases: TGTGCCAGCAGTTTATGGGGGGCAAACACCGGGGAGCTGTTTTTT. Translation: CASSLWGANTGELFF.

This clone was picked up one time. The gene calls are TRBV11-2 and TRBJ2-7; TRBD2 matches at 8 bases. Germline V gene lookup returns CDR1 SGHAT and CDR2 FQNNGV. The trim removed 1 base at V and 6 bases at J, leaving 8 bases unmatched. This CDR3 contains 15 residues. This CDR3 reads CASSLGPGGPIEQYF. CDR3 sequence (DNA): TGTGCCAGCAGCTTAGGTCCGGGGGGGCCGATCGAGCAGTACTTC.

The chain links TRBV5-6 to TRBJ1-2; no clear D. Germline CDR1 reads SGHDT; CDR2 reads YYEEEE. This CDR3 has 11 amino acids. V was trimmed by 4 bases and J by 5 bases, leaving 6 bases between them. CDR3 sequence (DNA): TGTGCCAGCAGCCAACATTATGGCTACACCTTC. Its protein product is CASSQHYGYTF.

This clone was picked up a small number of times. In DNA form, the CDR3 reads TGCAGCGTTGAAAGGACACAGGAAGCTTTCTTT. Residues: CSVERTQEAFF. The chain couples TRBV29-1 to TRBJ1-1, with D possibly matching TRBD1 (5 bases). Germline assignment: CDR1 SQVTM and CDR2 ANQGSEA. V lost 2 bases, J lost 8 bases, and 9 bases lay in between. This CDR3 is 11 amino acids long. The full variable domain, its missing parts supplied by reference TRBV29-1 and TRBJ1-1, is SAVISQKPSRDICQRGTSLTIQCQVDSQVTMMFWYRQQPGQSLTLIATANQGSEATYESGFVIDKFPISRPNLTFSTLTVSNMSPEDSSIYLCSVERTQEAFFGQGTRLTVV.

V usage is TRBV28 and J usage is TRBJ1-1; TRBD1 matches at 9 bases. J gave up 3 bases and V 2 bases, and 7 bases lay outside the gene matches. Germline CDR1 MDHEN, CDR2 SYDVKM. CDR3 size: 16 residues. In DNA form, the CDR3 reads TGTGCCAGCAGTTTACCCGCCGGGACAGGGTACACTGAAGCTTTCTTT. Encoded protein: CASSLPAGTGYTEAFF. Filled out from reference TRBV28 and TRBJ1-1, the complete variable domain reads DVKVTQSSRYLVKRTGEKVFLECVQDMDHENMFWYRQDPGLGLRLIYFSYDVKMKEKGDIPEGYSVSREKKERFSLILESASTNQTSMYLCASSLPAGTGYTEAFFGQGTRLTVV.

This clone was recorded only once. The genes are TRBV7-9 and TRBJ2-5; 11 bases agree with TRBD2. The CDR3 length is 17 residues. The V gene's germline CDR1 is SEHNR and CDR2 FQNEAQ (reference sequence). The J segment lost 5 bases and the V segment lost 7 bases, leaving 15 bases of the junction unmatched. The CDR3, as DNA: TGTGCCAGCACCCCCGGGGTTAGCGGGGGGGATGAGGAGACCCAGTACTTC. As protein: CASTPGVSGGDEETQYF.

In nucleotides, the CDR3 is TGTGCCAGCTCACAGGGACAGGCCAGTAATTCACCCCTCCACTTT. As protein: CASSQGQASNSPLHF. V and J are TRBV18 and TRBJ1-6; 8 nucleotides align to TRBD1. The CDR3 extends over 15 amino acids. Germline V lookup: CDR1 KGHSH, CDR2 LQKENI. V dropped 4 bases and J dropped 6; count of bases not matched to a gene: 5. The whole variable domain, filled in from reference TRBV18 and TRBJ1-6, reads NAGVMQNPRHLVRRRGQEARLRCSPMKGHSHVYWYRQLPEEGLKFMVYLQKENIIDESGMPKERFSAEFPKEGPSILRIQQVVRGDSAAYFCASSQGQASNSPLHFGNGTRLTVT.

The chain carries TRBV2 and TRBJ2-6, with 8 positions matching TRBD1. The trim removed 5 bases at V and 0 bases at J, leaving 3 bases unmatched. Germline CDR1 and CDR2: SNHLY and FYNNEI. CDR3 length: 16 amino acids. The CDR3: CASSRDRPSGANVLTF. CDR3 DNA sequence: TGTGCCAGCAGTCGGGACAGGCCCTCTGGGGCCAACGTCCTGACTTTC.

CDR3: CATSRWSGGPGNEQFF. Here the CDR3 DNA reads TGTGCCACCAGCAGATGGAGCGGGGGACCTGGGAATGAGCAGTTCTTC. The V call is TRBV15, the J call TRBJ2-1; TRBD2 aligns across 8 bases. V was pared by 2 bases and J by 7 bases, with 10 bases of the junction left unmatched. Germline V gives CDR1 LNHNV, CDR2 YYDKDF (reference sequence). The CDR3 is 16 amino acids.

The genes are TRBV28 and TRBJ2-7; 7 bases are a match to TRBD1. This CDR3 spans 14 amino acids. Trimming at V came to 3 bases and at J to 2 bases, leaving 4 bases not matched to a gene. Per germline, CDR1 MDHEN and CDR2 SYDVKM. This CDR3 is CASSLTGRPYEQYF. DNA for the CDR3: TGTGCCAGCAGTTTGACAGGGCGCCCCTACGAGCAGTACTTC.

The gene calls are TRBV5-1 and TRBJ2-4, with 8 nucleotides matching TRBD2. The CDR3 covers 14 residues. J was trimmed by 10 bases and V by 1 base; bases with no gene match: 7. The germline gives CDR1 SGHRS, CDR2 YFSETQ. As DNA, the CDR3 is TGCGCCAGCAGCTTGATAGGGACTAGAGATATTCAGTACTTC. Its translation is CASSLIGTRDIQYF.

The chain couples TRBV2 to TRBJ1-4; 9 bases are shared with TRBD1. With 5 bases clipped from V and 8 bases from J, the junction kept 9 bases outside the gene matches. The CDR3 is 15 residues long. Looked up from germline, CDR1 is SNHLY and CDR2 is FYNNEI. In DNA form, the CDR3 reads TGTGCCAGCAGTCGAGGGGGACAGGGAGGAGAAAAACTGTTTTTT. This encodes CASSRGGQGGEKLFF.

J is TRBJ1-5 and V is TRBV15; TRBD1 might be the D (6 bases). The CDR3 sequence is 14 residues long. The germline V and J ends were trimmed by 3 bases and 3 bases, with 9 bases remaining between them. Germline values: CDR1 LNHNV, CDR2 YYDKDF (reference sequence). The CDR3, as DNA: TGTGCCACCAGCAGGGACAGCTCCAATCAGCCCCAGCATTTT. It specifies CATSRDSSNQPQHF.